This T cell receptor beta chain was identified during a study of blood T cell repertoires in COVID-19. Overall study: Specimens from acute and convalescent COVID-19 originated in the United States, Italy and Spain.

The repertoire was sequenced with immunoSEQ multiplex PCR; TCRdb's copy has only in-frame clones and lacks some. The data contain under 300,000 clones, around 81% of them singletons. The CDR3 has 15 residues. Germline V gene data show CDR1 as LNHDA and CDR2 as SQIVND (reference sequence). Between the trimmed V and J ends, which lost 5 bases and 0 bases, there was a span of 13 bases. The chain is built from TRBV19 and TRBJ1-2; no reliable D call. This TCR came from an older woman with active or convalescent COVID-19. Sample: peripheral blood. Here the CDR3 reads CASSPLQRTNYGYTF. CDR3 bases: TGTGCCAGTAGTCCCTTACAGAGAACTAACTATGGCTACACCTTC.